The entry below gives a single T cell receptor (beta chain) sequence along with its context. Its antigen is unidentified. Produced via immunoSEQ multiplex PCR; TCRdb's table is partial and in-frame only. The repertoire holds approximately 23,000 clones, roughly 88% seen once, with 8.5% to 10% in the top ten. This record belongs to a study of OX40 agonist ivuxolimab in advanced cancers. Study-level background: Patients receiving dose escalation had hepatocellular carcinoma, melanoma, renal cell or head and neck cancer.

Researchers took blood at baseline, on cycle 4 day 1, and on cycle 7 day 1. Broader study findings: More expanded clones were seen, on average, in CD8+ T cells than in CD4+.

The CDR3 has 17 residues. V was pared by 6 bases and J by 3 bases, with 10 bases of the junction left unmatched. From germline, CDR1 is MNHEY and CDR2 SMNVEV (reference sequence). The chain couples TRBV27 to TRBJ2-1, with 11 nucleotides matching TRBD2. The TCR originated in an adult with an advanced solid tumor such as melanoma, head and neck, liver or kidney cancer. Sequences were derived from CD4+ or CD8+ T cells sorted from blood, sampled in a trial of the OX40 agonist ivuxolimab. The CDR3 DNA reads TGTGCCAGCAGCTCATCCGGGACTAGCGGATACTACAATGAGCAGTTCTTC. This translates into CASSSSGTSGYYNEQFF.